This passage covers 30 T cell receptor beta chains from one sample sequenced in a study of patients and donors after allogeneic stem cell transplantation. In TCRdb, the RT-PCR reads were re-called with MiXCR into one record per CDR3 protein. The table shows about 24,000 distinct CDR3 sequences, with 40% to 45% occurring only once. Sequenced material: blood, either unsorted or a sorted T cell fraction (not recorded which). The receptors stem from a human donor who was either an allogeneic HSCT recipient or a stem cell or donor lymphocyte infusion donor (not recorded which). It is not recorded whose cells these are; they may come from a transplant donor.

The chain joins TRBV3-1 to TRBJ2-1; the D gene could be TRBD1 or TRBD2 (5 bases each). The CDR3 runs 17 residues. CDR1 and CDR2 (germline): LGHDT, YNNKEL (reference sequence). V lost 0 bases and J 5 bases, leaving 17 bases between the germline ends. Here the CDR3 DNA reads TGTGCCAGCAGCCAAGATAAGGGGCCCCGGGGTAACAATGAGCAGTTCTTC. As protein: CASSQDKGPRGNNEQFF.

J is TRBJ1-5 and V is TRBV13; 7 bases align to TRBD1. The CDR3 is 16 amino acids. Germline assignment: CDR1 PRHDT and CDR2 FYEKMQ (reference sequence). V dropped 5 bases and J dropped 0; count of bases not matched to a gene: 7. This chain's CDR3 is CASSERTGGSNQPQHF. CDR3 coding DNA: TGTGCCAGCAGCGAAAGGACAGGAGGTAGCAATCAGCCCCAGCATTTT.

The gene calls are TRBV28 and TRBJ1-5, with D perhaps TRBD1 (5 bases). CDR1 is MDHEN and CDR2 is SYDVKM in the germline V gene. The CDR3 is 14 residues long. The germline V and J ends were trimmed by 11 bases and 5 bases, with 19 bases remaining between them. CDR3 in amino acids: CAADVAGRDQPQHF. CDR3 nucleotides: TGTGCCGCAGACGTGGCGGGGCGCGATCAGCCCCAGCATTTT. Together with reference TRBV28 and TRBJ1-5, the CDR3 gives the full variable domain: DVKVTQSSRYLVKRTGEKVFLECVQDMDHENMFWYRQDPGLGLRLIYFSYDVKMKEKGDIPEGYSVSREKKERFSLILESASTNQTSMYLCAADVAGRDQPQHFGDGTRLSIL.

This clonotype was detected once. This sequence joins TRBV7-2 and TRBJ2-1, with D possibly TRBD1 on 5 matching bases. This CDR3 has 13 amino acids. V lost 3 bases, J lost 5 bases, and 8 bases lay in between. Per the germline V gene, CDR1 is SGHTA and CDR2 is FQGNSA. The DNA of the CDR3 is TGTGCCAGCAGCTTTGCAGGGAACAATGAGCAGTTCTTC. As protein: CASSFAGNNEQFF.

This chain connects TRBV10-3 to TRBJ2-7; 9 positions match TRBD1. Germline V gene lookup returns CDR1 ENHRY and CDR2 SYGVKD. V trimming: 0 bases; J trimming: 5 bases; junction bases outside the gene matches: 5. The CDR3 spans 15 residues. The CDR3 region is CAISESGTGFNEQYF. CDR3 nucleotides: TGTGCCATCAGTGAGTCGGGGACAGGGTTCAACGAGCAGTACTTC.

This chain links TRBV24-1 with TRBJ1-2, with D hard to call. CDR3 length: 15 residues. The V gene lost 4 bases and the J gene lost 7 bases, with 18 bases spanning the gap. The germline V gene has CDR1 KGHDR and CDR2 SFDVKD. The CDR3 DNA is TGTGCCACCAGTGACTTTAGCCTTATCTGCCCTGGCTACACCTTC. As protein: CATSDFSLICPGYTF.

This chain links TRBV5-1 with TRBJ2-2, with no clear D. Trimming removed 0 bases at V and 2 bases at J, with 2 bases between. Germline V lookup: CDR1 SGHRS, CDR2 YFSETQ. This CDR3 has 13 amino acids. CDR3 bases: TGCGCCAGCAGCTTGGTAAACACCGGGGAGCTGTTTTTT. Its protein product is CASSLVNTGELFF.

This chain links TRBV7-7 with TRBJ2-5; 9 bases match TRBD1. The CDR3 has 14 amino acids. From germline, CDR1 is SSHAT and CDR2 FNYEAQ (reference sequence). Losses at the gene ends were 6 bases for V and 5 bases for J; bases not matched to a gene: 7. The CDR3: CASSFGTGRETQYF. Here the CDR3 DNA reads TGTGCCAGCAGTTTCGGGACAGGGAGGGAGACCCAGTACTTC.

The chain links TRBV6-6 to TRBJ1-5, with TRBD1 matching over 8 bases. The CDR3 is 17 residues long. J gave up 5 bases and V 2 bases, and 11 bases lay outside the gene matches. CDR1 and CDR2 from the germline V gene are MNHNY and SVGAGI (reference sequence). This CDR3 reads CASSYLTATGEDQPQHF. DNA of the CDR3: TGTGCCAGCAGTTACCTGACTGCGACAGGGGAGGATCAGCCCCAGCATTTT.

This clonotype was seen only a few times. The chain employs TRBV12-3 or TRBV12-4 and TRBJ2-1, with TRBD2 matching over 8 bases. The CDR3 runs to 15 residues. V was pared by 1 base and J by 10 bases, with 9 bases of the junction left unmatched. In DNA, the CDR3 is TGTGCCAGCAGTTTAGTAAGCGGGAGCCCCGGGGAGCAGTTCTTC. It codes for CASSLVSGSPGEQFF.

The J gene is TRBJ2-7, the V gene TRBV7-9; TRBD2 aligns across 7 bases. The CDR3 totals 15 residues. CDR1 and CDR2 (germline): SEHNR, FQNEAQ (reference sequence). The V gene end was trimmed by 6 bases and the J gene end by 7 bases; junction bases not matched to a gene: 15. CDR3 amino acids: CASRGPDTPGREQYF. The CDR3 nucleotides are TGTGCCAGCAGAGGTCCGGACACTCCCGGGAGGGAGCAGTACTTC.

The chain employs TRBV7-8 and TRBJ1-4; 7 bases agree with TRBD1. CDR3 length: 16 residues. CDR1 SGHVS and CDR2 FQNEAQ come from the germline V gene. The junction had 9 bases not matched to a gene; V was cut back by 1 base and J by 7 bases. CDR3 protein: CASSLELTGTGEKLFF. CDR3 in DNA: TGTGCCAGCAGCTTAGAATTGACAGGGACTGGTGAAAAACTGTTTTTT.

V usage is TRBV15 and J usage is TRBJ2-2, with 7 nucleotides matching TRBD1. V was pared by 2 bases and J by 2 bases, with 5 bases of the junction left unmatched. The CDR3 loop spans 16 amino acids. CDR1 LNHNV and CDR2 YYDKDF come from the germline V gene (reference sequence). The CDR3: CATSRTGTVNTGELFF. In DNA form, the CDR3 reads TGTGCCACCAGCAGAACCGGGACAGTTAACACCGGGGAGCTGTTTTTT.

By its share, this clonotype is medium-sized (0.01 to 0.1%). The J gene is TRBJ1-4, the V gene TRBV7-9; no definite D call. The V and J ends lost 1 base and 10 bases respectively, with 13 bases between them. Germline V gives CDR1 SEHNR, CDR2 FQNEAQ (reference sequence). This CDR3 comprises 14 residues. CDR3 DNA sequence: TGTGCCAGCAGCTTAGTTTTACGCGGAAGAAAACTGTTTTTT. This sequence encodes CASSLVLRGRKLFF. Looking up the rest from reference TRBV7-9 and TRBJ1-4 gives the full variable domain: DTGVSQNPRHKITKRGQNVTFRCDPISEHNRLYWYRQTLGQGPEFLTYFQNEAQLEKSRLLSDRFSAERPKGSFSTLEIQRTEQGDSAMYLCASSLVLRGRKLFFGSGTQLSVL.

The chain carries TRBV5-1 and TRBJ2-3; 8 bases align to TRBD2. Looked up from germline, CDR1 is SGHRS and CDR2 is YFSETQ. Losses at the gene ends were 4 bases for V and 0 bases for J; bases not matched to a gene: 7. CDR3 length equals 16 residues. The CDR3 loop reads CASSIGLAQSTDTQYF. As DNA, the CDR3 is TGCGCCAGCAGCATCGGACTAGCACAGAGCACAGATACGCAGTATTTT.

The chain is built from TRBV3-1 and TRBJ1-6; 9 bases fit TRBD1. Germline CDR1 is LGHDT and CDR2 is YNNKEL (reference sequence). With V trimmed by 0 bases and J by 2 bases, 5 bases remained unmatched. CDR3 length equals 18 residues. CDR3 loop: CASSQEDRGGTYNSPLHF. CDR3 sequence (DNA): TGTGCCAGCAGCCAAGAAGACAGGGGGGGCACCTATAATTCACCCCTCCACTTT.

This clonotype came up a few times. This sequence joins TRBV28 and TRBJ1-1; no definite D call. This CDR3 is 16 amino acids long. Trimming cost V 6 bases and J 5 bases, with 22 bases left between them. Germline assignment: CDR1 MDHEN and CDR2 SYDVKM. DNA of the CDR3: TGTGCCAGCAGCCCAATTGCGACTGACGGAAATACTGAAGCTTTCTTT. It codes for CASSPIATDGNTEAFF.

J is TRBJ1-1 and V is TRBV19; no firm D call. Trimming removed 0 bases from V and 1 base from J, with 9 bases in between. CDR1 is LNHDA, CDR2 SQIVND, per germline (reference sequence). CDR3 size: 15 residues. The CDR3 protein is CASSIDRTANTEAFF. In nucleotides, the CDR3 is TGTGCCAGTAGTATAGATCGTACAGCGAACACTGAAGCTTTCTTT.

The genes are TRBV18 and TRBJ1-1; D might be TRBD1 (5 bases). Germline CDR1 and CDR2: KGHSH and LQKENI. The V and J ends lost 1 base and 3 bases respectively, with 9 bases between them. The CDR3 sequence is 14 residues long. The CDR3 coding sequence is TGTGCCAGCTCACCACGACAGTCCGACACTGAAGCTTTCTTT. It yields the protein CASSPRQSDTEAFF.

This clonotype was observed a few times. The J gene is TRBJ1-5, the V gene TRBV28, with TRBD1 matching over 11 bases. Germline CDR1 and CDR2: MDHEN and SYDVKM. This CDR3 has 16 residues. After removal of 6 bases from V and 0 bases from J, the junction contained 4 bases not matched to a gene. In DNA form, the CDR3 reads TGTGCCAGCAGCCCCGGGACAGGGGGTAGCAATCAGCCCCAGCATTTT. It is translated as CASSPGTGGSNQPQHF.

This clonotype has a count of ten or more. In nucleotides, the CDR3 is TGCAGCGTTTTGAGGGTGAACACTGAAGCTTTCTTT. It codes for CSVLRVNTEAFF. V and J are TRBV29-1 and TRBJ1-1; D gene uncertain. Trimming left V 5 bases short and J 0 bases short, with 7 bases between. The CDR3 is made up of 12 amino acids. Germline assignment: CDR1 SQVTM and CDR2 ANQGSEA.

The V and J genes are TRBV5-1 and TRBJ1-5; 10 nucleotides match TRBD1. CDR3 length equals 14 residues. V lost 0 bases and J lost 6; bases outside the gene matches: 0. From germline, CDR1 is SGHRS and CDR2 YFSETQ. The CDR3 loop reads CASSLGDRGQPQHF. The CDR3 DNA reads TGCGCCAGCAGCTTGGGGGACAGGGGTCAGCCCCAGCATTTT.

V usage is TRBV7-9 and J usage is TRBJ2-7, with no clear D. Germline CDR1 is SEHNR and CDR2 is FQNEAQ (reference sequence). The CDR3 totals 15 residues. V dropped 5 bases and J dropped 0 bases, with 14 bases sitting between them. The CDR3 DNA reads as TGTGCCAGCAGCCCCACGCTTAGCAGCTCCTACGAGCAGTACTTC. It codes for CASSPTLSSSYEQYF.

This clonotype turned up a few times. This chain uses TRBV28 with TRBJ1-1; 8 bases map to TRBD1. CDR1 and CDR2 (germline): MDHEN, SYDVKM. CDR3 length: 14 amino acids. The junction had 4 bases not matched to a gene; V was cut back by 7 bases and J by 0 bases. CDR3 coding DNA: TGTGCCAGCATTCGGACAGGGCTGAACACTGAAGCTTTCTTT. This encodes CASIRTGLNTEAFF.

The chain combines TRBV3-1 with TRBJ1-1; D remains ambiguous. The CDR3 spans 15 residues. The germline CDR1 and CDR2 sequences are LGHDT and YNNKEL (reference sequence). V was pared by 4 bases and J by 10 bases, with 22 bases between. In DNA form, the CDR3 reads TGTGCCAGCAGCCGGGGTAAGATAGACACAGCTGGAGCTTTCTTT. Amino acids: CASSRGKIDTAGAFF.

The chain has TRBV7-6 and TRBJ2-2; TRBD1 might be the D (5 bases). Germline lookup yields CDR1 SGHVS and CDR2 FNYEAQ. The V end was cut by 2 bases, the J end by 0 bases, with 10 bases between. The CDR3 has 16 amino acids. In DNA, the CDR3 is TGTGCCAGCAGCTTACCAGGGTACGCGAACACCGGGGAGCTGTTTTTT. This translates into CASSLPGYANTGELFF.

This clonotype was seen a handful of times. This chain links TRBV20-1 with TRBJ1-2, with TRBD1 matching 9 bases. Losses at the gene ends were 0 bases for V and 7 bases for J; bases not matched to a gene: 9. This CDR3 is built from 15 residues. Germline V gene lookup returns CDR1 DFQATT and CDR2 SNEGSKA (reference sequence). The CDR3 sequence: CSARDLEGQGLGYTF. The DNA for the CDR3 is TGCAGTGCTAGAGATTTAGAGGGACAGGGACTTGGCTACACCTTC.

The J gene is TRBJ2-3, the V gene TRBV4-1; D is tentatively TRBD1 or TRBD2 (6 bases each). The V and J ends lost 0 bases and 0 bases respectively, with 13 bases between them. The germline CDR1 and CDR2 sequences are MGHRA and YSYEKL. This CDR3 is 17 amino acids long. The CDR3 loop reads CASSQDKGGTSTDTQYF. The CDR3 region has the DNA TGCGCCAGCAGCCAAGATAAGGGGGGAACTAGCACAGATACGCAGTATTTT.

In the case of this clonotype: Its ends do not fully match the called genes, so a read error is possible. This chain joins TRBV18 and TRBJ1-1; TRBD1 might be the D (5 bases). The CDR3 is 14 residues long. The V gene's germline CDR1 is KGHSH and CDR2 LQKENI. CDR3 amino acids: CAGSRQGEGTEAFF. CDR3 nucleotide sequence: TGTGCCGGCTCACGGCAAGGGGAGGGCACTGAAGCTTTCTTT.

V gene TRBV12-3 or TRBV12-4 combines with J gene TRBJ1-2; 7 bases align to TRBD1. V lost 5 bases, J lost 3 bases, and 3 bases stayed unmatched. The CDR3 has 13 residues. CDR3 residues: CASSPDRDYGYTF. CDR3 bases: TGTGCCAGCAGTCCAGACAGGGACTATGGCTACACCTTC.